The next 15 T cell receptor beta chains were all read from a single sample in a study of memory CD4+ T cells and cytomegalovirus serostatus. Libraries were prepared by immunoSEQ multiplex PCR; TCRdb keeps only in-frame clonotypes and omits some of them. This table has 40,000 to 55,000 clones, 75% to 85% appearing once. Single viable CD3+CD4+CD8-CD45RO+ cells were sorted as the memory CD4+ T cells. Sequencing was carried out using memory CD4+ T cells from blood. The source is an adult in good health and CMV-seronegative.

The rearrangement joins TRBV11-1 to TRBJ2-7, with D perhaps matching TRBD2 (6 bases). CDR1 is SGHAT, CDR2 FQDESV, per germline (reference sequence). Trimming removed 4 bases at V and 2 bases at J, with 18 bases between. The CDR3 is made up of 16 amino acids. Here the CDR3 DNA reads TGTGCCAGCAGCTCCAGCGGGCGAATGATTACCTACGAGCAGTACTTC. It encodes CASSSSGRMITYEQYF.

The chain carries TRBV15 and TRBJ2-4; 12 nucleotides match TRBD2. The CDR3 has 18 residues. Germline V gene sequence: CDR1 LNHNV, CDR2 YYDKDF (reference sequence). The J segment lost 6 bases and the V segment lost 0 bases, leaving 9 bases of the junction unmatched. This CDR3 is CATSRDLSSGRASNIQYF. The CDR3 bases are TGTGCCACCAGCAGAGATCTCTCTAGCGGGAGGGCCTCAAACATTCAGTACTTC.

The chain employs TRBV7-9 and TRBJ1-2, with D perhaps matching TRBD1 (5 bases). Deletions cut 3 bases from V and 2 bases from J, with 25 bases between. Per the germline V gene, CDR1 is SEHNR and CDR2 is FQNEAQ (reference sequence). This CDR3 has 19 residues. This CDR3 reads CASSLGGQTGMGQNYGYTF. The CDR3, as DNA: TGTGCCAGCAGCTTGGGTGGTCAGACTGGGATGGGGCAGAACTATGGCTACACCTTC.

This chain joins TRBV27 and TRBJ2-7; D remains ambiguous. Trimming stripped 0 bases from V and 0 bases from J, with 15 bases between. This CDR3 is 17 amino acids long. The germline V gene encodes CDR1 MNHEY and CDR2 SMNVEV (reference sequence). The CDR3 is CASSLSLTLSSSYEQYF. The CDR3 nucleotides read TGTGCCAGCAGTTTATCCCTGACCCTCTCCAGCTCCTACGAGCAGTACTTC.

V and J are TRBV28 and TRBJ2-2; TRBD1 might be the D (7 bases). This CDR3 has 15 residues. Germline CDR1 and CDR2: MDHEN and SYDVKM. The V end lost 3 bases, the J end lost 13 bases, and 21 bases lay between the germline ends. As DNA, the CDR3 is TGTGCCAGCAGTTTCTCGACAGGGTCTGTGGGAGGGCTGTTTTTT. Protein product: CASSFSTGSVGGLFF.

The genes are TRBV6-5 and TRBJ2-1; 7 nucleotides align to TRBD1. J gave up 4 bases and V 6 bases, and 6 bases lay outside the gene matches. In germline, CDR1 is MNHEY, CDR2 SVGAGI. The CDR3 totals 14 residues. CDR3 amino acids: CASRKRDRYNEQFF. CDR3 in DNA: TGTGCCAGCAGGAAACGGGACAGATACAATGAGCAGTTCTTC.

The rearrangement links TRBV19 to TRBJ2-5; TRBD1 matches at 8 bases. V was pared by 7 bases and J by 5 bases, with 18 bases of the junction left unmatched. The CDR3 runs to 17 residues. Germline CDR1 LNHDA, CDR2 SQIVND (reference sequence). The CDR3 reads CASTNPGGPGGRETQYF. Written as DNA, the CDR3 is TGTGCCAGTACCAACCCAGGTGGGCCAGGGGGCAGGGAGACCCAGTACTTC.

The chain carries TRBV9 and TRBJ2-7; 8 bases align to TRBD2. Germline V gene sequence: CDR1 SGDLS, CDR2 YYNGEE. The CDR3 has 15 residues. After removal of 0 bases from V and 2 bases from J, the junction contained 4 bases not matched to a gene. CDR3 in amino acids: CASSVGAGGPYEQYF. The CDR3 DNA reads TGTGCCAGCAGCGTAGGGGCGGGAGGCCCCTACGAGCAGTACTTC.

In its sample, this clone is medium-sized. The V gene is TRBV28, the J gene TRBJ2-7; D gene unclear. Germline V gene lookup returns CDR1 MDHEN and CDR2 SYDVKM. Between the trimmed V and J ends, which lost 8 bases and 1 base, there was a span of 9 bases. This CDR3 is 12 amino acids long. The CDR3 DNA is TGTGCCAGCCCGGACGGATCCTACGAGCAGTACTTC. Translating gives CASPDGSYEQYF.

The chain uses TRBV6-1 and TRBJ2-2; 8 nucleotides line up with TRBD2. The CDR3 is made up of 14 amino acids. Looked up from germline, CDR1 is MNHNS and CDR2 is SASEGT. The V gene end was trimmed by 7 bases and the J gene end by 6 bases; junction bases not matched to a gene: 7. The CDR3 loop reads CASIKPGRAGELFF. The CDR3, as DNA: TGTGCCAGCATTAAACCCGGGAGGGCCGGGGAGCTGTTTTTT.

This chain connects TRBV2 to TRBJ2-7; 14 nucleotides match TRBD2. Trimming took 8 bases from V and 4 from J; bases not matched to a gene: 4. CDR1 and CDR2 from the germline V gene are SNHLY and FYNNEI. This CDR3 region has 14 residues. CDR3: CASGTSGRSYEQYF. CDR3 coding DNA: TGTGCCAGCGGGACTAGCGGGAGAAGTTACGAGCAGTACTTC.

This clone has only a few counts. V gene TRBV9 combines with J gene TRBJ1-3; D not certain. Trimming pared 4 bases from V and 1 base from J, leaving 12 bases between. There are 15 residues in the CDR3. The germline CDR1 and CDR2 sequences are SGDLS and YYNGEE. CDR3 bases: TGTGCCAGCAGCCCACGACTGATTTCTGGAAACACCATATATTTT. Translating it yields CASSPRLISGNTIYF.

This clone has just a few counts. This chain connects TRBV11-2 to TRBJ2-3; D may be TRBD1 (6 bases). The CDR3 consists of 14 residues. Looked up from germline, CDR1 is SGHAT and CDR2 is FQNNGV. V lost 2 bases, J lost 1 base, and 7 bases lay in between. The CDR3, as DNA: TGTGCCAGCAGCTTAAACAGGGGCACAGATACGCAGTATTTT. This translates into CASSLNRGTDTQYF. The whole variable domain, remainder taken from reference TRBV11-2 and TRBJ2-3, is EAGVAQSPRYKIIEKRQSVAFWCNPISGHATLYWYQQILGQGPKLLIQFQNNGVVDDSQLPKDRFSAERLKGVDSTLKIQPAKLEDSAVYLCASSLNRGTDTQYFGPGTRLTVL.

The rearrangement uses TRBV4-2 and TRBJ2-3; 11 bases agree with TRBD2. Germline V gene data show CDR1 as LGHNA and CDR2 as YNFKEQ. There are 15 residues in the CDR3. The junction had 4 bases not matched to a gene; V was cut back by 4 bases and J by 4 bases. The CDR3 loop reads CASSPKTSGADTQYF. The CDR3 DNA reads TGTGCCAGCAGCCCCAAGACTAGCGGGGCAGATACGCAGTATTTT.

The chain combines TRBV19 with TRBJ2-3; D possibly corresponds to TRBD2 (5 bases). V was trimmed by 5 bases and J by 2 bases, leaving 17 bases between them. Germline CDR1 LNHDA, CDR2 SQIVND (reference sequence). CDR3 length: 16 residues. This CDR3 is CASSPPAGLATDTQYF. The CDR3 DNA is TGTGCCAGTAGTCCCCCCGCGGGTTTAGCCACAGATACGCAGTATTTT.